This T cell receptor (beta chain) emerged from a study of PD-1 blockade in classical Hodgkin lymphoma. Trimming took 6 bases from V and 6 from J, leaving 15 bases between them. The length of the CDR3 is 13 residues. In germline, CDR1 is MGHDK, CDR2 SYGVNS. Here immunoSEQ multiplex PCR was the method, and the copy in TCRdb shows in-frame clones only, minus some. Seen here are tens of thousands of clones, about 81% observed once, and the top ten hold roughly 15%. Time point specified: cycle 4 day 1 (C4D1), after 5 to 7 weeks of nivolumab. Brentuximab vedotin exposure varied among the patients, all of whom had relapsed after autologous stem cell transplantation.

The J gene is TRBJ2-7, the V gene TRBV25-1, with D possibly matching TRBD2 (7 bases). The sample consisted of peripheral blood mononuclear cells (PBMCs), taken before the fourth cycle of nivolumab. The source is a human donor with classical Hodgkin lymphoma. CDR3 nucleotides: TGTGCCAGCAGCCAAGGGGGGGGGCGCGAGCAGTACGTC. This codes for CASSQGGGREQYV.